The 13 T cell receptor beta chains below come from one sample, sequenced in a study of cytomegalovirus exposure and HLA in healthy donors. A multiplex PCR was run with 60 Vbeta primers and 13 Jbeta primers. Sequencing was performed with immunoSEQ multiplex PCR; in TCRdb, only in-frame clones are kept and a portion is missing. The table shows some 99,000 clones, with around 68% occurring only once. The sample was PBMCs. These receptors were taken from a female donor in good health and CMV-seronegative.

A single count supports this clone. Written as DNA, the CDR3 is TGTGCCTGGATATCGGGACAGGGTTACAATGAGCAGTTCTTC. This encodes CAWISGQGYNEQFF. The chain has TRBV30 and TRBJ2-1, with TRBD1 matching over 9 bases. Germline V lookup: CDR1 GTSNPN, CDR2 SVGIG (reference sequence). V lost 4 bases and J lost 4; bases outside the gene matches: 5. This CDR3 contains 14 residues.

The rearrangement uses TRBV7-6 and TRBJ2-7; D may be TRBD1 (5 bases). The germline V and J ends were trimmed by 1 base and 4 bases, with 11 bases remaining between them. CDR1 and CDR2 (germline): SGHVS, FNYEAQ. The CDR3 contains 14 residues. The CDR3 reads CASSLEPGPYEQYF. The CDR3, as DNA: TGTGCCAGCAGCTTAGAACCAGGGCCTTACGAGCAGTACTTC.

The chain joins TRBV6-5 to TRBJ1-1; TRBD1 matches 7 bases. The V gene's germline CDR1 is MNHEY and CDR2 SVGAGI. V shed 2 bases and J 5 bases; nucleotides not matched to a gene: 8. This CDR3 is 15 amino acids long. CDR3 protein: CASSYVPTGLTEAFF. The DNA for the CDR3 is TGTGCCAGCAGTTACGTACCGACAGGGCTAACTGAAGCTTTCTTT.

The V gene is TRBV5-1, the J gene TRBJ1-2; 9 nucleotides line up with TRBD1. CDR1 and CDR2 from the germline V gene are SGHRS and YFSETQ. Trimming cost V 4 bases and J 1 base; bases outside gene matches: 8. The CDR3 has 16 residues. CDR3 region: CASSETGQGYNYGYTF. CDR3 DNA: TGCGCCAGCAGCGAAACAGGACAGGGGTATAACTATGGCTACACCTTC.

The chain employs TRBV2 and TRBJ1-1; a possible D gene is TRBD1 (5 bases). Between the trimmed V and J ends, which lost 3 bases and 7 bases, there was a span of 9 bases. This CDR3 comprises 12 residues. Looked up from germline, CDR1 is SNHLY and CDR2 is FYNNEI. CDR3 nucleotide sequence: TGTGCCAGCAGTGAGGCGGGGCTTGAAGCTTTCTTT. It specifies CASSEAGLEAFF.

The gene calls are TRBV19 and TRBJ2-5; 10 bases fit TRBD1. With 1 base clipped from V and 2 bases from J, the junction kept 1 base outside the gene matches. The germline CDR1 and CDR2 sequences are LNHDA and SQIVND (reference sequence). The length of the CDR3 is 15 residues. CDR3 protein: CASSIGTGGQETQYF. CDR3 coding DNA: TGTGCCAGTAGTATAGGGACAGGGGGACAAGAGACCCAGTACTTC.

The CDR3 loop is CASSVGRGTEAFF. CDR3 DNA sequence: TGTGCCAGCAGCGTAGGGAGGGGCACTGAAGCTTTCTTT. V is TRBV9 and J is TRBJ1-1, with D perhaps TRBD1 (5 bases). Germline CDR1 is SGDLS and CDR2 is YYNGEE. Trimming took 0 bases from V and 4 from J, leaving 7 bases between them. The CDR3 has 13 amino acids.

V and J are TRBV7-6 and TRBJ2-5; 14 bases are a match to TRBD2. The germline gives CDR1 SGHVS, CDR2 FNYEAQ. The length of the CDR3 is 19 residues. V gave up 5 bases and J gave up 0 bases; unmatched junction bases: 11. This CDR3 is CASSPSGTSGRWDQETQYF. For the CDR3, the DNA is TGTGCCAGCAGCCCGTCCGGGACTAGCGGGAGATGGGACCAAGAGACCCAGTACTTC.

Notes on this clone: This CDR3 is also generated by other DNA sequences in the sample. This rearrangement joins TRBV4-1 to TRBJ2-5, with 7 bases that match TRBD2. Trimming removed 1 base from V and 5 bases from J; junction bases left unmatched: 4. Germline assignment: CDR1 MGHRA and CDR2 YSYEKL. This CDR3 is built from 14 residues. CDR3 amino acids: CASSQGLASETQYF. DNA of the CDR3: TGCGCCAGCAGCCAAGGACTAGCCTCCGAGACCCAGTACTTC.

V is TRBV23-1 and J is TRBJ1-3; D unclear. TRBV23-1 is treated as an ORF (open reading frame) with a function not yet certain. V was trimmed by 4 bases and J by 0 bases, leaving 4 bases between them. The CDR3 extends over 13 amino acids. The CDR3: CASSRSSGNTIYF. The CDR3 nucleotides read TGCGCCAGCAGTCGGAGCTCTGGAAACACCATATATTTT.

A single count supports this clone. This chain joins TRBV29-1 and TRBJ2-7, with D perhaps matching TRBD1 (6 bases). CDR3 length: 11 amino acids. Between the trimmed V and J ends, which lost 7 bases and 4 bases, there was a span of 11 bases. Looked up from germline, CDR1 is SQVTM and CDR2 is ANQGSEA. CDR3 sequence (DNA): TGCAGCGCGGGACACCGTTACGAGCAGTACTTC. Residues: CSAGHRYEQYF.

The chain recombines TRBV6-1 with TRBJ1-1; 10 bases fit TRBD1. Germline lookup yields CDR1 MNHNS and CDR2 SASEGT. The CDR3 spans 14 residues. The J segment lost 11 bases and the V segment lost 3 bases, leaving 9 bases of the junction unmatched. In nucleotides, the CDR3 is TGTGCCAGCAGTGATGGGACAGGGGCGAGTGGGGCTTTCTTT. Translating gives CASSDGTGASGAFF.

This clone occurred a few times. The chain couples TRBV2 to TRBJ1-5; D not resolved. The CDR3 has 13 amino acids. Trimming took 6 bases from V and 2 from J, leaving 8 bases between them. The germline V gene has CDR1 SNHLY and CDR2 FYNNEI. CDR3 DNA: TGTGCCAGCAGGCGGGAAGGCAATCAGCCCCAGCATTTT. Translating it yields CASRREGNQPQHF.